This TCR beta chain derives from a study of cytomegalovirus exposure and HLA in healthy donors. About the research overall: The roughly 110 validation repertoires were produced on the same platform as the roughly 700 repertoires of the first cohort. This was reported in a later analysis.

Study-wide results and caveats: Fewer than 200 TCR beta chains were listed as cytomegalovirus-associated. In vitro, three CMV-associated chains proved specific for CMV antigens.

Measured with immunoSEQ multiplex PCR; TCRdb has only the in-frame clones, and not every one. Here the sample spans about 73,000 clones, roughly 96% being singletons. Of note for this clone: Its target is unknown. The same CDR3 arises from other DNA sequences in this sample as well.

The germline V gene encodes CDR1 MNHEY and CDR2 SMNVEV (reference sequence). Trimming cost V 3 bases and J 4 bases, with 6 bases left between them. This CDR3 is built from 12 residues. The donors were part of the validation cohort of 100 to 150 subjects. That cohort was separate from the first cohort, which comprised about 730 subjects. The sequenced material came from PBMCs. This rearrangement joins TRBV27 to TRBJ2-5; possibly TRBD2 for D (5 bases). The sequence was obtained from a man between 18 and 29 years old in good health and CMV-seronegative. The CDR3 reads CASSFRGETQYF. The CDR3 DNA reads TGTGCCAGCAGTTTCCGGGGAGAGACCCAGTACTTC.